A single sample is the source of the 16 T cell receptor beta chains below, sequenced in a study of blood T cell repertoires in COVID-19. Clones were read by immunoSEQ multiplex PCR, and TCRdb kept only the in-frame ones, dropping some. The sample consists of roughly 300,000 clones, around 86% of them appearing once. Sequenced material: peripheral blood. These receptors all stem from a woman aged 55-70 years with active or convalescent COVID-19.

The chain carries TRBV9 and TRBJ1-6; D is possibly TRBD1 (6 bases). CDR1 and CDR2 (germline): SGDLS, YYNGEE. V was pared by 3 bases and J by 0 bases, with 13 bases between. This CDR3 has 17 amino acids. This CDR3 reads CASSGGGGSSYNSPLHF. Written as DNA, the CDR3 is TGTGCCAGCAGCGGGGGGGGCGGAAGCTCCTATAATTCACCCCTCCACTTT.

The J gene is TRBJ2-3, the V gene TRBV5-1, with 14 nucleotides matching TRBD2. Trimming took 0 bases from V and 0 from J; bases not matched to a gene: 6. The CDR3 totals 19 residues. Germline CDR1 reads SGHRS; CDR2 reads YFSETQ. CDR3 loop: CASSLGGLAGGPSTDTQYF. Here the CDR3 DNA reads TGCGCCAGCAGCTTGGGAGGACTAGCGGGGGGCCCTAGCACAGATACGCAGTATTTT.

The rearrangement joins TRBV19 to TRBJ2-1; 13 positions agree with TRBD2. V dropped 5 bases and J dropped 5; count of bases not matched to a gene: 6. The germline V gene encodes CDR1 LNHDA and CDR2 SQIVND (reference sequence). The CDR3 length is 16 residues. The CDR3 region has the DNA TGTGCCAGTAGTGGGACTAGCGGGGCCAAACACAATGAGCAGTTCTTC. Amino acid sequence: CASSGTSGAKHNEQFF.

This clone was seen a handful of times. J is TRBJ2-1 and V is TRBV18; a weak D match, TRBD2 (5 bases). Germline CDR1 reads KGHSH; CDR2 reads LQKENI. The CDR3 is 16 amino acids. Trimming took off 3 bases at V and 1 base at J, with 13 bases between the two ends. CDR3 coding DNA: TGTGCCAGCTCACCCCGTCCGGGGTCTTCCTACAATGAGCAGTTCTTC. Amino acids: CASSPRPGSSYNEQFF.

This chain joins TRBV6-5 and TRBJ2-3, with TRBD2 identical over 12 bases. The CDR3 has 15 residues. Trimming removed 6 bases from V and 5 bases from J; junction bases left unmatched: 6. CDR1 MNHEY and CDR2 SVGAGI come from the germline V gene. The CDR3 protein is CASRTGLAGGDTQYF. CDR3 coding DNA: TGTGCCAGCAGGACGGGACTAGCGGGCGGAGATACGCAGTATTTT.

The genes are TRBV19 and TRBJ1-4, with no clear D. The germline CDR1 and CDR2 sequences are LNHDA and SQIVND (reference sequence). The CDR3 is made up of 15 amino acids. The V end lost 1 base, the J end lost 4 bases, and 10 bases lay between the germline ends. The CDR3 loop reads CASSIVNSLNEKLFF. Here the CDR3 DNA reads TGTGCCAGTAGTATAGTGAACAGCCTTAATGAAAAACTGTTTTTT.

This chain joins TRBV6-6 and TRBJ1-2; no definite D call. V was pared by 2 bases and J by 4 bases, with 8 bases between. The CDR3 is 13 amino acids. The germline V gene encodes CDR1 MNHNY and CDR2 SVGAGI (reference sequence). The CDR3 loop is CASSYRQAYGYTF. DNA of the CDR3: TGTGCCAGCAGTTACCGCCAAGCCTATGGCTACACCTTC.

The genes are TRBV7-2 and TRBJ2-5; tentative D call: TRBD2 (5 bases). The length of the CDR3 is 13 residues. Per the germline V gene, CDR1 is SGHTA and CDR2 is FQGNSA. V was trimmed by 3 bases and J by 5 bases, leaving 10 bases between them. The CDR3 DNA sequence: TGTGCCAGCAGCTTCGAGTGGGAGGAGACCCAGTACTTC. Translating gives CASSFEWEETQYF.

The count of this clone is one. The V call is TRBV19, the J call TRBJ1-5; D gene uncertain. There are 17 residues in the CDR3. The V end lost 3 bases, the J end lost 0 bases, and 15 bases lay between the germline ends. Germline loops: CDR1 LNHDA, CDR2 SQIVND (reference sequence). For the CDR3, the DNA is TGTGCCAGTAGTATGCGGCAGCGAATTTATAGCAATCAGCCCCAGCATTTT. It codes for CASSMRQRIYSNQPQHF.

This clone was found a few times. V gene TRBV9 combines with J gene TRBJ2-3, with TRBD1 identical over 7 bases. The ends lost 4 bases at V and 2 bases at J; junction bases unmatched: 7. Germline V CDR1 and CDR2: SGDLS, YYNGEE. This CDR3 is 15 amino acids long. CDR3 region: CASSWDSRNTDTQYF. The DNA for the CDR3 is TGTGCCAGCAGCTGGGACAGCCGAAACACAGATACGCAGTATTTT.

CDR3 loop: CASIPQGTMNTEAFF. In DNA, the CDR3 is TGTGCCAGCATCCCACAGGGGACAATGAACACTGAAGCTTTCTTT. The chain is built from TRBV14 and TRBJ1-1, with 7 nucleotides matching TRBD1. CDR1 and CDR2 from the germline V gene are SGHDN and FVKESK. The CDR3 runs 15 residues. Trimming removed 7 bases from V and 0 bases from J; junction bases left unmatched: 8.

The J gene is TRBJ2-7, the V gene TRBV6-6, with TRBD2 matching over 8 bases. Germline lookup yields CDR1 MNHNY and CDR2 SVGAGI (reference sequence). Trimming took 8 bases from V and 0 from J; bases not matched to a gene: 9. The CDR3 has 15 amino acids. The CDR3 here is CASYPVAGISYEQYF. CDR3 nucleotide sequence: TGTGCCAGCTACCCGGTAGCGGGGATCTCCTACGAGCAGTACTTC.

This clone was seen a handful of times. This chain links TRBV5-5 with TRBJ1-5; D is undetermined. Trimming shortened V by 4 bases and J by 9 bases, and 14 bases separated the two germline ends. Germline CDR1 SGHKS, CDR2 YYEKEE (reference sequence). This CDR3 has 13 residues. The CDR3 nucleotides are TGTGCCAGCAGCCCACGGAGCGATGGGCCCCAGCATTTT. Its translation: CASSPRSDGPQHF.

The chain links TRBV5-1 to TRBJ1-3, with 7 bases fitting TRBD1. The CDR3 length is 15 residues. CDR1 and CDR2 (germline): SGHRS, YFSETQ. The junction had 10 bases not matched to a gene; V was cut back by 3 bases and J by 7 bases. The DNA of the CDR3 is TGCGCCAGCAGCTGGGGGCAGGGGGAGATGAACACCATATATTTT. Amino acids: CASSWGQGEMNTIYF.

The J gene is TRBJ1-2, the V gene TRBV19; TRBD1 might be the D (5 bases). V gave up 6 bases and J gave up 0 bases, with 17 bases separating them. Germline assignment: CDR1 LNHDA and CDR2 SQIVND (reference sequence). This CDR3 spans 16 amino acids. The CDR3 here is CASRPLGAGSNYGYTF. DNA of the CDR3: TGTGCCAGTAGACCTCTCGGAGCAGGGTCTAACTATGGCTACACCTTC.

CDR3 amino acids: CASPVPGANTGELFF. CDR3 in DNA: TGTGCCAGCCCCGTGCCCGGGGCGAACACCGGGGAGCTGTTTTTT. The rearrangement joins TRBV7-9 to TRBJ2-2; tentatively, D is TRBD2 (5 bases). CDR1 and CDR2 (germline): SEHNR, FQNEAQ (reference sequence). With 8 bases removed from V and 0 bases from J, the gap between germline ends came to 13 bases. This CDR3 has 15 amino acids. Filled out from reference TRBV7-9 and TRBJ2-2, the complete variable domain reads DTGVSQNPRHKITKRGQNVTFRCDPISEHNRLYWYRQTLGQGPEFLTYFQNEAQLEKSRLLSDRFSAERPKGSFSTLEIQRTEQGDSAMYLCASPVPGANTGELFFGEGSRLTVL.